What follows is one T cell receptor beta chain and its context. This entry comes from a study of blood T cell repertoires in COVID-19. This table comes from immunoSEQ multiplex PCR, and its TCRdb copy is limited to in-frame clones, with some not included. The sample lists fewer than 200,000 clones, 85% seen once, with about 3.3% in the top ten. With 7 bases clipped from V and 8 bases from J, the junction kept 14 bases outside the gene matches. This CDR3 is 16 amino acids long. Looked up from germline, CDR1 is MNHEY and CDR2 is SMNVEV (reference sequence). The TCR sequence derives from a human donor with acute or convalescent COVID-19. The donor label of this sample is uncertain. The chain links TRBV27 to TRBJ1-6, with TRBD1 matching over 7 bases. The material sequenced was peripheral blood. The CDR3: CASTQYPGGPYSPLHF. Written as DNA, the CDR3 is TGTGCCAGCACCCAGTACCCAGGGGGGCCATATTCACCCCTCCACTTT.